This record concerns one T cell receptor (beta chain) sequence. Its antigen is not known. The data were taken from a study of cytomegalovirus exposure and HLA in healthy donors. Study background: A data release that came early held about 89 million unique TCRs from HLA-typed donors. Study findings and constraints: Sequencing depth across donors, presence/absence analyses assumed, was roughly uniform. Both high specificity and high sensitivity reportedly marked the classifier's diagnosis of cytomegalovirus status.

The PCR made use of 60 Vbeta and 13 Jbeta primers. TCRdb's copy holds only in-frame clones and misses some; the assay was immunoSEQ multiplex PCR. The sample lists around 130,000 clones; just under 80% were seen once. The sequenced material came from PBMCs. The clonotype was recovered from a man aged 25 to 45 in good health and CMV-seronegative.

The CDR3 loop reads CASSSARQTYGYTF. CDR3 nucleotide sequence: TGTGCCAGCAGCTCCGCCAGGCAGACCTATGGCTACACCTTC. The chain couples TRBV7-9 to TRBJ1-2; D is uncertain. The germline V and J ends were trimmed by 4 bases and 4 bases, with 13 bases remaining between them. Looked up from germline, CDR1 is SEHNR and CDR2 is FQNEAQ (reference sequence). CDR3 length: 14 residues.